The 28 T cell receptor beta chains reported below all come from one sample, sequenced in a study of T cell clonotyping in hematopoietic cell transplantation. Data came from immunoSEQ multiplex PCR; TCRdb stores just in-frame clones and leaves some out. The sample holds under 20,000 clones; around 90% are singletons and the top ten take about 2.9%. The sample was peripheral blood mononuclear cells. The receptors were sampled from a man aged 50-60 years in good health. Some clones in this sample may be carry-over from other donors' samples.

This chain connects TRBV2 to TRBJ1-5; no firm D call. Trimming pared 4 bases from V and 5 bases from J, leaving 9 bases between. The CDR3 is made up of 13 amino acids. Looked up from germline, CDR1 is SNHLY and CDR2 is FYNNEI. CDR3 residues: CASSGWEDQPQHF. CDR3 in DNA: TGTGCCAGCAGTGGGTGGGAGGATCAGCCCCAGCATTTT.

The rearrangement joins TRBV5-8 to TRBJ2-6; perhaps D is TRBD1 or TRBD2 (5 bases each). The CDR3 covers 17 residues. CDR1 and CDR2 from the germline V gene are SGHTS and YDEGEE. The CDR3 DNA sequence: TGTGCAGGCAGCCGTGTCCCCTGGGGGATAGGGGCCAACGTCCTGACTTTC. This encodes CAGSRVPWGIGANVLTF.

This clone was detected only once. The gene calls are TRBV6-6 and TRBJ2-5, with D perhaps TRBD1 (6 bases). Germline CDR1 is MNHNY and CDR2 is SVGAGI (reference sequence). The CDR3 totals 15 residues. V gave up 4 bases and J gave up 5 bases, with 17 bases separating them. The CDR3, as DNA: TGTGCCAGCAGTTCTCCACAGGGCGTTGGGGAGACCCAGTACTTC. Protein product: CASSSPQGVGETQYF.

The rearrangement joins TRBV28 to TRBJ1-2; TRBD1 matches at 8 bases. The germline V gene has CDR1 MDHEN and CDR2 SYDVKM. This CDR3 region has 15 residues. With 5 bases clipped from V and 5 bases from J, the junction kept 10 bases outside the gene matches. The chain's CDR3 is CASSVPAGGAYGYTF. In nucleotides, the CDR3 is TGTGCCAGCAGTGTTCCCGCAGGGGGCGCTTATGGCTACACCTTC.

V is TRBV5-1 and J is TRBJ2-5; possible D gene TRBD2, 5 bases. The J call is doubtful: the DNA matches TRBJ2-7 better. Germline V CDR1 and CDR2: SGHRS, YFSETQ. This CDR3 is 12 amino acids long. The chain's CDR3 is CASSWRLNEQYF. The CDR3 DNA reads as TGCGCCAGCAGCTGGAGGTTGAACGAGCAGTACTTC.

The chain employs TRBV4-3 and TRBJ2-2, with 9 bases identical to TRBD1. The CDR3 runs 17 residues. Looked up from germline, CDR1 is LGHNA and CDR2 is YSLEER. V was pared by 4 bases and J by 3 bases, with 9 bases of the junction left unmatched. CDR3 sequence reads: CASSRYLGQGDTGELFF. The CDR3 nucleotides read TGCGCCAGCAGCCGGTACCTGGGACAGGGCGACACCGGGGAGCTGTTTTTT.

V is TRBV30 and J is TRBJ1-5, with D uncertain. The CDR3 runs 13 residues. The germline V and J ends were trimmed by 1 base and 0 bases, with 4 bases remaining between them. In germline, CDR1 is GTSNPN, CDR2 SVGIG (reference sequence). The CDR3 DNA follows: TGTGCCTGGAGTGAGGTTAGCAATCAGCCCCAGCATTTT. Encoded protein: CAWSEVSNQPQHF.

The chain recombines TRBV4-1 with TRBJ1-6, with D perhaps matching TRBD1 (5 bases). V gave up 4 bases and J gave up 7 bases, with 14 bases separating them. Germline-derived CDR1 and CDR2 are MGHRA and YSYEKL. The CDR3 sequence is 15 residues long. The CDR3 region is CASSRTGTENSPLHF. CDR3 coding DNA: TGCGCCAGCAGCCGGACCGGGACGGAGAATTCACCCCTCCACTTT.

The chain employs TRBV6-6 and TRBJ1-1; D not resolved. Trimming took off 7 bases at V and 7 bases at J, with 10 bases between the two ends. Germline V gives CDR1 MNHNY, CDR2 SVGAGI (reference sequence). This CDR3 has 11 amino acids. DNA for the CDR3: TGTGCCAGCACCAACTCGGGTGAAGCTTTCTTT. Its protein product is CASTNSGEAFF.

The chain recombines TRBV28 with TRBJ1-6; no clear D. Germline V lookup: CDR1 MDHEN, CDR2 SYDVKM. This CDR3 comprises 15 residues. Between the trimmed V and J ends, which lost 3 bases and 9 bases, there was a span of 15 bases. As DNA, the CDR3 is TGTGCCAGCAGTTTTCAACCCCGCTCGGGTTCACCCCTCCACTTT. Translated: CASSFQPRSGSPLHF.

V gene TRBV30 combines with J gene TRBJ2-7; 10 bases align to TRBD2. Germline V CDR1 and CDR2: GTSNPN, SVGIG (reference sequence). This CDR3 is built from 14 residues. V trimming: 0 bases; J trimming: 5 bases; junction bases outside the gene matches: 4. This CDR3 is CAWSVLAGGHEQYF. The CDR3 DNA sequence: TGTGCCTGGAGTGTTTTAGCGGGGGGCCACGAGCAGTACTTC.

The genes are TRBV30 and TRBJ2-4, with 8 bases aligning to TRBD2. Germline V gene sequence: CDR1 GTSNPN, CDR2 SVGIG (reference sequence). The CDR3 extends over 11 amino acids. V shed 2 bases, J shed 16 bases, and the junction held 7 bases outside the gene matches. The DNA of the CDR3 is TGTGCCTGGAGTTCCCCAAGCGGGAGATACTTC. Protein: CAWSSPSGRYF. Complete variable domain (other parts from reference TRBV30 and TRBJ2-4): SQTIHQWPATLVQPVGSPLSLECTVEGTSNPNLYWYRQAAGRGLQLLFYSVGIGQISSEVPQNLSASRPQDRQFILSSKKLLLSDSGFYLCAWSSPSGRYFGAGTRLSVL.

This rearrangement joins TRBV28 to TRBJ1-2, with D hard to call. The CDR3 is 11 amino acids. V gave up 6 bases and J gave up 10 bases, with 12 bases separating them. Germline V gene sequence: CDR1 MDHEN, CDR2 SYDVKM. The CDR3 bases are TGTGCCAGCAGCGGAAGGGCGGACTACACCTTC. This translates into CASSGRADYTF.

DNA of the CDR3: TGTGCCAGCCGGGACGATAATTCACCCCTCCACTTT. Its translation: CASRDDNSPLHF. The chain recombines TRBV6-5 with TRBJ1-6, with D perhaps TRBD1 (5 bases). With 8 bases removed from V and 5 bases from J, the gap between germline ends came to 7 bases. Per the germline V gene, CDR1 is MNHEY and CDR2 is SVGAGI. This CDR3 is 12 amino acids long.

This clone was found once. The J gene is TRBJ1-5, the V gene TRBV6-1, with 9 bases identical to TRBD1. V shed 5 bases and J 0 bases; nucleotides not matched to a gene: 5. Looked up from germline, CDR1 is MNHNS and CDR2 is SASEGT. The length of the CDR3 is 16 residues. In DNA, the CDR3 is TGTGCCAGCAGTAAAGGGACAGGGCATAGCAATCAGCCCCAGCATTTT. Its translation is CASSKGTGHSNQPQHF.

The chain has TRBV25-1 and TRBJ2-5; 8 bases are a match to TRBD2. V was clipped by 7 bases and J by 3 bases; unmatched bases: 10. Germline V gene data show CDR1 as MGHDK and CDR2 as SYGVNS. CDR3 size: 15 residues. CDR3 region: CASTPRWRGEETQYF. The DNA for the CDR3 is TGTGCCAGCACCCCGCGCTGGCGGGGGGAAGAGACCCAGTACTTC.

The chain is built from TRBV30 and TRBJ2-7; tentatively, D is TRBD2 (5 bases). The germline V and J ends were trimmed by 5 bases and 4 bases, with 12 bases remaining between them. The CDR3 is 12 residues long. Germline loops: CDR1 GTSNPN, CDR2 SVGIG (reference sequence). CDR3 loop: CAWQASSYEQYF. DNA of the CDR3: TGTGCCTGGCAGGCTAGCTCGTACGAGCAGTACTTC.

The chain carries TRBV2 and TRBJ1-1; D may be TRBD1 (5 bases). The V gene lost 4 bases and the J gene lost 10 bases, with 22 bases spanning the gap. Per the germline V gene, CDR1 is SNHLY and CDR2 is FYNNEI. The CDR3 extends over 15 amino acids. The CDR3 region is CASSVGLGTSGLAFF. CDR3 sequence (DNA): TGTGCCAGCAGTGTCGGCTTGGGGACCTCGGGATTAGCTTTCTTT.

This chain connects TRBV28 to TRBJ1-5, with 11 bases matching TRBD1. V shed 6 bases and J 7 bases; nucleotides not matched to a gene: 8. Germline values: CDR1 MDHEN, CDR2 SYDVKM. The CDR3 contains 15 residues. The CDR3 is CASSQDRGRWQPQHF. Written as DNA, the CDR3 is TGTGCCAGCAGCCAGGACAGGGGGCGATGGCAGCCCCAGCATTTT.

V usage is TRBV9 and J usage is TRBJ1-2; tentative D call: TRBD1 (5 bases). Germline V gene lookup returns CDR1 SGDLS and CDR2 YYNGEE. Deletions cut 7 bases from V and 3 bases from J, with 10 bases between. The length of the CDR3 is 12 residues. CDR3 DNA: TGTGCCAGCGAGGGGCGAGACTATGGCTACACCTTC. It yields the protein CASEGRDYGYTF.

V is TRBV19 and J is TRBJ1-2; D ambiguous. Germline V gene data show CDR1 as LNHDA and CDR2 as SQIVND (reference sequence). V lost 3 bases and J lost 3, with 8 bases in between. The CDR3 runs 13 residues. The CDR3 nucleotides are TGTGCCAGTAGTATTGATAGGTACTATGGCTACACCTTC. It is translated as CASSIDRYYGYTF.

This clone was observed a single time. The V and J genes are TRBV5-1 and TRBJ2-7; D is perhaps TRBD1 or TRBD2 (6 bases each). Germline V gene sequence: CDR1 SGHRS, CDR2 YFSETQ. Trimming removed 3 bases at V and 6 bases at J, with 13 bases between. The CDR3 loop spans 13 amino acids. Here the CDR3 reads CASSWGADGEQYF. The CDR3 DNA sequence: TGCGCCAGCAGCTGGGGGGCCGACGGCGAGCAGTACTTC.

The chain employs TRBV14 and TRBJ2-7; D not resolved. Trimming shortened V by 4 bases and J by 8 bases, and 18 bases separated the two germline ends. From germline, CDR1 is SGHDN and CDR2 FVKESK. CDR3 length equals 14 residues. The CDR3 region has the DNA TGTGCCAGCAGCCTAAGACTTATGGGATCCCAGCAGTACTTC. This sequence encodes CASSLRLMGSQQYF.

This sequence joins TRBV5-1 and TRBJ1-6, with D unresolved. Per germline, CDR1 SGHRS and CDR2 YFSETQ. CDR3 length: 14 residues. Trimming shortened V by 4 bases and J by 0 bases, and 5 bases separated the two germline ends. CDR3 protein: CASSASSYNSPLHF. CDR3 nucleotide sequence: TGCGCCAGCAGCGCCAGCTCCTATAATTCACCCCTCCACTTT.

The chain uses TRBV29-1 and TRBJ2-5; D remains unclear. The CDR3 has 12 amino acids. V was cut by 4 bases and J by 2 bases, with 8 bases left in between. Per the germline V gene, CDR1 is SQVTM and CDR2 is ANQGSEA. CDR3 nucleotide sequence: TGCAGCGTTGCCCCAGATCAAGAGACCCAGTACTTC. It codes for CSVAPDQETQYF. The whole variable domain, filled in from reference TRBV29-1 and TRBJ2-5, reads SAVISQKPSRDICQRGTSLTIQCQVDSQVTMMFWYRQQPGQSLTLIATANQGSEATYESGFVIDKFPISRPNLTFSTLTVSNMSPEDSSIYLCSVAPDQETQYFGPGTRLLVL.

V and J are TRBV5-1 and TRBJ2-3, with no clear D. The CDR3 has 15 residues. V was shortened by 5 bases and J by 4 bases, with 17 bases between the two germline ends. Per the germline V gene, CDR1 is SGHRS and CDR2 is YFSETQ. CDR3 sequence reads: CASRASLVGADTQYF. In DNA, the CDR3 is TGCGCCAGCAGGGCCTCGCTAGTGGGCGCAGATACGCAGTATTTT. The full variable domain, with the rest looked up from reference TRBV5-1 and TRBJ2-3, is KAGVTQTPRYLIKTRGQQVTLSCSPISGHRSVSWYQQTPGQGLQFLFEYFSETQRNKGNFPGRFSGRQFSNSRSEMNVSTLELGDSALYLCASRASLVGADTQYFGPGTRLTVL.

This chain's CDR3 is CASSGGADTQYF. The CDR3 DNA reads as TGTGCCAGCAGCGGTGGGGCAGATACGCAGTATTTT. The V call is TRBV6-4, the J call TRBJ2-3; D gene unclear. V lost 6 bases, J lost 4 bases, and 8 bases lay in between. The CDR3 consists of 12 residues. Per the germline V gene, CDR1 is MRHNA and CDR2 is SNTAGT.

CDR3 in amino acids: CASSRSVGGAGNTIYF. CDR3 nucleotide sequence: TGTGCCAGCAGCCGCTCGGTCGGAGGGGCTGGAAACACCATATATTTT. The V call is TRBV5-6, the J call TRBJ1-3; D is possibly TRBD1 (5 bases). Per the germline V gene, CDR1 is SGHDT and CDR2 is YYEEEE. V was pared by 4 bases and J by 2 bases, with 16 bases between. CDR3 length equals 16 residues.